These 22 T cell receptor beta chains share one sample of origin, sequenced in a study of cytomegalovirus exposure and HLA in healthy donors. The primer mix had 60 Vbeta and 13 Jbeta primers. Profiled with immunoSEQ multiplex PCR; TCRdb holds only in-frame clones, not every one. The repertoire holds fewer than 200,000 clones, with roughly two thirds as singletons. Sequencing used PBMCs. The receptors come from a woman under 40 in good health and CMV-seronegative.

In regard to this clone: An end of the junction does not agree with germline; a read error may underlie this. The chain has TRBV29-1 and TRBJ2-1; 8 bases fit TRBD2. CDR3 length equals 12 residues. The germline V gene has CDR1 SQVTM and CDR2 ANQGSEA. The CDR3 here is CGVIAGRNEQFF. DNA of the CDR3: TGCGGCGTGATAGCGGGGAGGAATGAGCAGTTCTTC.

The chain is built from TRBV2 and TRBJ2-5; 9 bases fit TRBD2. J was trimmed by 4 bases and V by 7 bases; bases with no gene match: 4. The CDR3 covers 13 residues. CDR1 and CDR2 (germline): SNHLY, FYNNEI. The CDR3 DNA reads as TGTGCCAGCACTAGCGGGAATGGAGAGACCCAGTACTTC. Its protein product is CASTSGNGETQYF.

On this clone itself: Other DNA sequences in this sample translate to the same CDR3. J is TRBJ2-1 and V is TRBV28; no firm D call. The CDR3 contains 15 residues. Germline CDR1 is MDHEN and CDR2 is SYDVKM. The germline V and J ends were trimmed by 3 bases and 0 bases, with 9 bases remaining between them. CDR3 nucleotides: TGTGCCAGCAGTTTCCCAGGAAACTCCTACAATGAGCAGTTCTTC. It translates to CASSFPGNSYNEQFF.

The J gene is TRBJ2-6, the V gene TRBV27; TRBD2 might be the D (5 bases). The V gene's germline CDR1 is MNHEY and CDR2 SMNVEV (reference sequence). The CDR3 is made up of 18 amino acids. Trimming left V 3 bases short and J 0 bases short, with 15 bases between. Here the CDR3 reads CASSLLGSVSSGANVLTF. The CDR3 nucleotides read TGTGCCAGCAGTTTGTTAGGGAGCGTGAGCTCTGGGGCCAACGTCCTGACTTTC. The full variable domain, completed using reference TRBV27 and TRBJ2-6, is EAQVTQNPRYLITVTGKKLTVTCSQNMNHEYMSWYRQDPGLGLRQIYYSMNVEVTDKGDVPEGYKVSRKEKRNFPLILESPSPNQTSLYFCASSLLGSVSSGANVLTFGAGSRLTVL.

This clone was observed a handful of times. The genes are TRBV7-2 and TRBJ2-2; the D is unclear. This CDR3 spans 15 amino acids. In germline, CDR1 is SGHTA, CDR2 FQGNSA. The V end was cut by 5 bases, the J end by 5 bases, with 15 bases between. The CDR3, as DNA: TGTGCCAGCAGCCCCTCCCAAACAGCTACCGGGGAGCTGTTTTTT. Protein: CASSPSQTATGELFF.

The J gene is TRBJ1-5, the V gene TRBV7-8; 10 bases map to TRBD1. V lost 1 base to trimming and J lost 4 bases; unmatched junction nucleotides: 7. Germline V gives CDR1 SGHVS, CDR2 FQNEAQ. This CDR3 comprises 17 residues. The chain's CDR3 is CASSLDRDRGLNQPQHF. The CDR3 DNA reads TGTGCCAGCAGCTTAGACCGAGACAGGGGGCTTAATCAGCCCCAGCATTTT.

The genes are TRBV13 and TRBJ2-7; the D gene is possibly TRBD2 (5 bases). V was shortened by 3 bases and J by 0 bases, with 9 bases between the two germline ends. There are 14 residues in the CDR3. Germline CDR1 reads PRHDT; CDR2 reads FYEKMQ (reference sequence). The CDR3 is CASSFERNSYEQYF. CDR3 nucleotides: TGTGCCAGCAGCTTTGAGCGGAACTCCTACGAGCAGTACTTC.

This CDR3 is CASSEEGVKTEAFF. CDR3 nucleotides: TGTGCCAGCAGTGAAGAAGGGGTTAAAACTGAAGCTTTCTTT. The V gene is TRBV6-1, the J gene TRBJ1-1, with D maybe TRBD1 (5 bases). V was trimmed by 1 base and J by 5 bases, leaving 11 bases between them. CDR1 MNHNS and CDR2 SASEGT come from the germline V gene. The CDR3 contains 14 residues.

This clone was observed a handful of times. The gene calls are TRBV7-9 and TRBJ1-1; tentatively, D is TRBD1 (6 bases). This CDR3 is 16 amino acids long. Per the germline V gene, CDR1 is SEHNR and CDR2 is FQNEAQ (reference sequence). V lost 1 base, J lost 1 base, and 13 bases lay in between. CDR3 nucleotide sequence: TGTGCCAGCAGCTTAGGTCGCGACAGGAAGAACACTGAAGCTTTCTTT. It encodes CASSLGRDRKNTEAFF.

V gene TRBV7-9 combines with J gene TRBJ1-2, with D unresolved. The CDR3 runs 16 residues. The V and J ends lost 1 base and 5 bases respectively, with 17 bases between them. Germline assignment: CDR1 SEHNR and CDR2 FQNEAQ (reference sequence). CDR3 in amino acids: CASSLGTASGLYGYTF. The CDR3 coding sequence is TGTGCCAGCAGCTTAGGGACTGCGTCGGGCCTATATGGCTACACCTTC.

This chain links TRBV13 with TRBJ2-1; 7 bases map to TRBD2. The V and J ends lost 0 bases and 9 bases, in that order; junction bases with no gene match: 11. There are 16 residues in the CDR3. Germline CDR1 is PRHDT and CDR2 is FYEKMQ (reference sequence). DNA for the CDR3: TGTGCCAGCAGCTTAGGCGTTTGGGGGGGGGTAAGTGAGCAGTTCTTC. Its protein is CASSLGVWGGVSEQFF.

The gene calls are TRBV28 and TRBJ2-7; no clear D gene. The V end was cut by 5 bases, the J end by 0 bases, with 14 bases between. Germline V gene lookup returns CDR1 MDHEN and CDR2 SYDVKM. The CDR3 has 15 residues. The CDR3 here is CASSAPYSSSYEQYF. CDR3 nucleotide sequence: TGTGCCAGCAGTGCACCCTACAGCAGCTCCTACGAGCAGTACTTC.

The V and J genes are TRBV30 and TRBJ1-6; D uncertain. This CDR3 is built from 12 residues. Germline loops: CDR1 GTSNPN, CDR2 SVGIG (reference sequence). The germline V and J ends were trimmed by 2 bases and 10 bases, with 9 bases remaining between them. CDR3 residues: CAWSLGGSPLHF. In DNA form, the CDR3 reads TGTGCCTGGAGTCTGGGAGGATCACCCCTCCACTTT.

This rearrangement joins TRBV28 to TRBJ2-1; D unresolved. The germline V gene has CDR1 MDHEN and CDR2 SYDVKM. Trimming took off 6 bases at V and 2 bases at J, with 5 bases between the two ends. This CDR3 comprises 12 residues. CDR3 nucleotide sequence: TGTGCCAGCAGCCCAGCCTACAATGAGCAGTTCTTC. Translating it yields CASSPAYNEQFF.

V gene TRBV28 combines with J gene TRBJ2-2; 12 bases fit TRBD2. CDR1 is MDHEN, CDR2 SYDVKM, per germline. The CDR3 runs 15 residues. The V segment lost 6 bases and the J segment 4 bases; nucleotides outside the gene matches: 3. The CDR3 sequence: CASRTSGGFTGELFF. CDR3 DNA: TGTGCCAGCAGAACTAGCGGGGGGTTCACCGGGGAGCTGTTTTTT.

The chain couples TRBV14 to TRBJ1-5, with D unclear. CDR1 SGHDN and CDR2 FVKESK come from the germline V gene. This CDR3 has 13 amino acids. Trimming left V 0 bases short and J 6 bases short, with 6 bases between. CDR3 region: CASSQDLFQPQHF. The DNA of the CDR3 is TGTGCCAGCAGCCAAGATCTGTTTCAGCCCCAGCATTTT.

A few counts support this clone. This chain links TRBV10-3 with TRBJ1-6; D unresolved. V was pared by 6 bases and J by 7 bases, with 25 bases between. CDR1 and CDR2 from the germline V gene are ENHRY and SYGVKD. The CDR3 contains 18 residues. The CDR3 loop is CAIRPLPAPNNRNSPLHF. CDR3 bases: TGTGCCATCAGGCCCCTCCCAGCGCCCAATAACCGCAATTCACCCCTCCACTTT.

The V and J genes are TRBV30 and TRBJ1-2, with 8 bases lining up with TRBD1. The CDR3 extends over 12 amino acids. The V and J ends lost 4 bases and 4 bases, in that order; junction bases with no gene match: 2. CDR1 is GTSNPN, CDR2 SVGIG, per germline (reference sequence). The CDR3 reads CAWTTGGYGYTF. The CDR3 region has the DNA TGTGCCTGGACTACAGGGGGCTATGGCTACACCTTC.

This rearrangement joins TRBV4-1 to TRBJ1-1, with a possible D match to TRBD1 (5 bases). The CDR3 loop spans 11 amino acids. Germline V gene data show CDR1 as MGHRA and CDR2 as YSYEKL. CDR3 sequence: CVLGGNTEAFF. In nucleotides, the CDR3 is TGCGTCCTCGGGGGGAACACTGAAGCTTTCTTT.

This chain connects TRBV14 to TRBJ2-1; D possibly corresponds to TRBD2 (5 bases). The V end lost 4 bases, the J end lost 0 bases, and 10 bases lay between the germline ends. This CDR3 spans 15 amino acids. Germline assignment: CDR1 SGHDN and CDR2 FVKESK. This CDR3 reads CASSLGLSSYNEQFF. The CDR3 nucleotides are TGTGCCAGCAGCCTTGGACTGAGCTCCTACAATGAGCAGTTCTTC.

The V and J genes are TRBV25-1 and TRBJ1-5, with D unclear. CDR1 is MGHDK and CDR2 is SYGVNS in the germline V gene. The length of the CDR3 is 15 residues. The V end was cut by 6 bases, the J end by 0 bases, with 12 bases between. The CDR3 nucleotides read TGTGCCAGCAGAGCAGCGGGCGATAGCAATCAGCCCCAGCATTTT. Its translation is CASRAAGDSNQPQHF. The whole variable domain, filled in from reference TRBV25-1 and TRBJ1-5, reads EADIYQTPRYLVIGTGKKITLECSQTMGHDKMYWYQQDPGMELHLIHYSYGVNSTEKGDLSSESTVSRIRTEHFPLTLESARPSHTSQYLCASRAAGDSNQPQHFGDGTRLSIL.

This chain uses TRBV7-2 with TRBJ2-7; the D gene is possibly TRBD1 (6 bases). The CDR3 consists of 14 residues. In germline, CDR1 is SGHTA, CDR2 FQGNSA. The ends were cut back, 0 bases at V and 3 bases at J, with 9 bases in the middle. CDR3 nucleotides: TGTGCCAGCAGCTTAGCGGGACACAACTACGAGCAGTACTTC. Translated: CASSLAGHNYEQYF. Full variable domain (missing parts from reference TRBV7-2 and TRBJ2-7): GAGVSQSPSNKVTEKGKDVELRCDPISGHTALYWYRQSLGQGLEFLIYFQGNSAPDKSGLPSDRFSAERTGGSVSTLTIQRTQQEDSAVYLCASSLAGHNYEQYFGPGTRLTVT.